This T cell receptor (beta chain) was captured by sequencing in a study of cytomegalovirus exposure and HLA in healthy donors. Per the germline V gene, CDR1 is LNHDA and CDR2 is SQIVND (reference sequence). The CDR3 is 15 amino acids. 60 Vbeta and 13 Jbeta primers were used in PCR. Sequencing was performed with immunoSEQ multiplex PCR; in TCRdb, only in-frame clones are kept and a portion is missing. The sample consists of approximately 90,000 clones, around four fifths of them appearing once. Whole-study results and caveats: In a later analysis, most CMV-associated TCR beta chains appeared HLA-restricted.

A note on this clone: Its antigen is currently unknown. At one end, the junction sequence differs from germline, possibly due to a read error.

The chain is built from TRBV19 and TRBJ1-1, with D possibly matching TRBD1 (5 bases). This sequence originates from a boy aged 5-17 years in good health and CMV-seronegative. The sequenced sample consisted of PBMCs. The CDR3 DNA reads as TGTGCCAGTAGTCATACTCCGGGACTGAAAACTGAAGCTTTCTTT. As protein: CASSHTPGLKTEAFF. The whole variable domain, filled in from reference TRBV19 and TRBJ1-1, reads DGGITQSPKYLFRKEGQNVTLSCEQNLNHDAMYWYRQDPGQGLRLIYYSQIVNDFQKGDIAEGYSVSREKKESFPLTVTSAQKNPTAFYLCASSHTPGLKTEAFFGQGTRLTVV.